These T cell receptor beta chains were read from a single sample in a study of CD8 T cells in ankylosing spondylitis. TCRdb called the 5' RACE reads again in MiXCR, with one record for every CDR3 protein. This sample carries some 250,000 distinct CDR3 sequences, about 24% of them seen once, and the ten largest clones take approximately 0.61%. Material for sequencing was blood, either unsorted or a sorted T cell fraction (not recorded which). All receptors come from a male donor with ankylosing spondylitis or in good health (not recorded which). Each CDR3 is given with its conserved first and last residue.

v_call,cdr3_aa
TRBV3-1,CASSQKGTDLYNEQFF
TRBV12-3/TRBV12-4,CASSQSGTQYF
TRBV7-2,CASSWGQAYEQYF
TRBV12-3/TRBV12-4,CASNEGDTVLGDEQFF
TRBV10-3,CAISGGDGDTGELFF
TRBV7-6,CASSLSGEWNTGELFF
TRBV28,CASSLFPGGTSTDTQYF
TRBV7-9,CASSSADRSDTQYF
TRBV20-1,CSARAVAETQYF
TRBV20-1,CSARAGGGSNTGELFF
TRBV29-1,CSVDGPPEWQYF
TRBV10-3,CAISSGQGGDEQFF
TRBV6-1,CASRDSHSNQPQHF
TRBV20-1,CSANIAGFQEKLFF
TRBV5-5,CASNINSGAETQYF
TRBV6-4,CASSAWGLHEQYF
TRBV20-1,CSAMEDEQYF
TRBV29-1,CSAQTGMNTEAFF
TRBV5-1,CASSAPGGGFEKLFF
TRBV12-3/TRBV12-4,CASSPGTVANSDEQYF
TRBV10-3,CASQGQGMPGELFF
TRBV9,CASNGQTPTDTQYF
TRBV7-2,CASSFRQGGGNQPQHF
TRBV11-2,CASSLDGERGASGEQYF
TRBV27,CASSFLGGNGYTF
TRBV19,CASSISLGGSPLHF
TRBV20-1,CSARDNLIRGRQPQHF
TRBV5-1,CASSRSGSEDTQYF
TRBV20-1,CSARDLGGTEAFF
TRBV6-1,CASSGGQTGTYEQYF
TRBV29-1,CSVETGAETQYF
TRBV29-1,CSFASRDRAREQYF
TRBV5-5,CASSLLGGSGPYTGELFF
TRBV12-3/TRBV12-4,CASSLVTDYGYTF
TRBV27,CASSPTPGRSYEQYF
TRBV20-1,CSALVGSNTGELFF
TRBV20-1,CSADLASGFQETQYF
TRBV20-1,CSAAFGWFQETQYF
TRBV6-6,CASSPRGLAGLYNEQFF
TRBV10-3,CAIQSTDTQYF
TRBV6-5,CASSFPLVNTEAFF
TRBV10-3,CAIGGDRDVDTQYF
TRBV7-2,CASSLGLLGSYEQYF
TRBV20-1,CSAIAGEGTDTQYF
TRBV9,CASSEGGGRTDTQYF
TRBV20-1,CSAVTSGDYNEQFF
TRBV10-3,CAISMTRSYNEQFF
TRBV28,CASSFQEFSSYEQYF
TRBV24-1,CATSESISAEQYF
TRBV6-1,CASSELGHTEAFF
TRBV3-1,CASSRLGQGAYEQYF